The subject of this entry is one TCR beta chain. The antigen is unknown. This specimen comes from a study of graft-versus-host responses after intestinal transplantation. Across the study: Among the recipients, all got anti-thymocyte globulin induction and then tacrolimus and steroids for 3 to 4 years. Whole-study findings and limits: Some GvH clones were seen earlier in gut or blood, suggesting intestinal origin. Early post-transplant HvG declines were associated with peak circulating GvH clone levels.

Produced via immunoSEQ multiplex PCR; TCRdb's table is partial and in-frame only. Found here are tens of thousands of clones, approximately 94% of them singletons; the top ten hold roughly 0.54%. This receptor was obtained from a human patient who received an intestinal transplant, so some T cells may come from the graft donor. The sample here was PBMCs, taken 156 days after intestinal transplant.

DNA for the CDR3: TGTGCCAGCACCCGGAACACCGGGGAGCTGTTTTTT. Its protein product is CASTRNTGELFF. The chain employs TRBV6-6 and TRBJ2-2, with D unresolved. V was pared by 7 bases and J by 1 base, with 4 bases between. Germline assignment: CDR1 MNHNY and CDR2 SVGAGI (reference sequence). CDR3 length: 12 amino acids.